This T cell receptor beta chain is drawn from a study of blood T cells in healthy people across ages. A second about 6 to 12 cycle PCR used barcoded and J-beta primers. MiXCR, applied by TCRdb to the 5' RACE reads, yields one record per CDR3 protein. The sample yields over a million distinct CDR3 sequences, roughly 45% seen once. Healthy Caucasians from Russia aged about 6 to 90 served as donors. With regard to this clonotype: This may be a read error: a much more frequent sequence differs by one nucleotide.

Trimming removed 4 bases from V and 4 bases from J, with 15 bases in between. There are 15 residues in the CDR3. Germline V gives CDR1 KGHDR, CDR2 SFDVKD. This receptor was obtained from a woman aged 18-29 years in good health. V gene TRBV24-1 combines with J gene TRBJ1-1; possible D gene TRBD1, 5 bases. Input material: blood. CDR3: CATSDPGRGGTEAFF. The CDR3, as DNA: TGTGCCACCAGTGACCCGGGGCGGGGAGGCACTGAAGCTTTCTTT.